The TCR beta chain described here comes from a study of regulatory T cells in long-lasting Graves disease (dated by TCRdb to the early 2020s). Regarding the complete study: In the newly diagnosed Graves' disease group, patients had been taking antithyroid drugs for less than 3 months. Persistent Graves' disease patients were compared with newly diagnosed Graves' disease patients by peripheral blood TCR sequencing and RNA sequencing. The study was conducted in China and was registered as a clinical trial. A total of around 35 samples were covered by TCR sequencing, comprising approximately 13 persistent and around 20 newly diagnosed Graves' disease patients.

What the study reported, not specific to this receptor: Preferential use of TRBV28, TRBJ1-2 and TRBJ2-5 was observed in persistent disease, whereas TRBV20-1 and TRBJ2-1 were favored in newly diagnosed disease. Compared with newly diagnosed patients, patients with persistent Graves' disease had lower TCR Shannon entropy and fewer highly expanded clones, which suggests clonal expansion. The authors noted that the small sample size was a limitation that may lower accuracy. Sequencing and analysis were restricted to the TCR beta chain. A larger number of public clonotypes was shared among persistent patients (around 3,000) than among newly diagnosed patients (around 970). Only peripheral blood was studied, because thyroid tissue, the primary lesion, was inaccessible.

The time point label on this specimen signifies: newly diagnosed GD, antithyroid drugs for less than 3 months. RNA was extracted from PBMCs in TRIzol for both TCR sequencing and RNA sequencing. The diagnosis of Graves' disease was made according to American Thyroid Association guidelines. Patients for the study were recruited at an endocrinology department in Xi'an, China. Each patient gave approximately 10 milliliters of peripheral blood, collected in an EDTA anticoagulant tube. Ficoll Paque Plus density gradient separation was used to isolate PBMCs, and no further T cell sorting was performed. An Agilent 2100 Bioanalyzer and agarose gel were used to assess RNA quality, and a NanoDrop 2000 was used to measure RNA concentration. This clonotype was seen repeatedly, ten times or more. Its binding antigen is unknown. No base quality values were provided; no much bigger clone lies one nucleotide off. Trimming removed 0 bases from V and 3 bases from J, leaving 12 bases between the germline ends. The CDR3, from cysteine to phenylalanine, totals 16 residues. Just CDR3 DNA is preserved here, 48 bases in frame from base 1. As encoded in the germline V gene, CDR1 is KGHSH while CDR2 is LQKENI.

The library was generated by multiplex PCR. Sequencing took place on an Illumina HiSeq 4000. CDR3 regions were amplified by Arm-PCR with iRepertoire HTBI primers to construct TCR beta libraries. Before sequencing, the PCR products underwent gel purification. The original pipeline was this. Across samples, 60 to 70 TRBV and 15 or so TRBJ segments were identified and used for gene usage analysis of CDR3 amino acid clonotypes. COPE and FqMerger were used to merge the filtered high-quality paired reads into contigs. BLAST was used to align contigs to IMGT TRBV, TRBD and TRBJ reference genes, and CDR3 was defined according to IMGT. Any clonotype with a frequency above 0.1% was counted as a highly expanded clone. Repertoire diversity was measured by Shannon entropy, and V-J evenness by the Gini coefficient. A clonotype was considered public if more than one individual shared it. TCRdb applied fastp at Q25 and MiXCR to the public reads, then kept only in-frame beta chains. Duplicate CDR3 protein sequences are folded into a single record with the most common DNA and genes. The V and J calls come from TCRdb's annotation, not from the publication. The sample table shows about 540,000 distinct CDR3 sequences, and roughly 14% are seen once. Clones ranked in the top ten supply more than 8.5% of the sample.

In addition, the sample was reused for a study of T cells in Graves' hyperthyroidism and ophthalmopathy. Drawing on the second study: Graves' hyperthyroidism was defined as stable when no progression to ophthalmopathy occurred over 18 months of follow-up. Hyperthyroidism patients were newly diagnosed, had a disease duration of under 2 months, and were aged 18 to 65 years. Any patient with an uncontrolled infection, another autoimmune disease, pregnancy or lactation was excluded. Diagnoses were established on the basis of clinical symptoms, serum thyroxine and TRAb, thyroid ultrasound, and orbital computed tomography. The first round of RT-PCR for the TCR CDR3 was performed with the HTBI primer set and the Qiagen OneStep RT-PCR kit. Most expanded thyroid clonotypes (frequency above 0.001) were also detected in blood, suggesting blood repertoires may reflect thyroid immune responses. Ophthalmopathy was separated from stable hyperthyroidism by a 13 V-J signature model, with about 86% sensitivity and roughly 81% specificity obtained in cross-validation and 80%/75% obtained in testing. In validation, progression to ophthalmopathy was predicted by the model with nearly 71% sensitivity and just over 72% specificity, a median of approximately 6.5 months before onset. TCR V-J signatures able to tell the groups apart were searched for in a discovery cohort of some 97 patients, of whom over 40 had Graves' ophthalmopathy and roughly 58 had stable Graves' hyperthyroidism. Prospective prediction of ophthalmopathy was tested in an independent validation cohort of 18 to 20 hyperthyroidism patients and approximately 17 patients who later progressed to ophthalmopathy. The approximately 100 discovery patients were randomly split 7:3 into training and test sets. In addition, the study compared T-cell repertoires in thyroid tissue and in blood from about 6 Graves' hyperthyroidism patients. Following sampling, methimazole starting at 30 mg daily was given to hyperthyroidism patients, and high-dose intravenous methylprednisolone was given to ophthalmopathy patients. The libraries were constructed in a second round of multiplex PCR and then size-selected and purified. The libraries were sequenced on an Illumina HiSeq2000 using paired-end 100 bp reads. Raw data were processed with SOAPnuke, discarding reads with adapters, uncalled bases, mean Phred below 15, or no exact constant-primer or identifier match. High-quality paired reads were merged using COPE v1.2.5, and each unique nucleotide sequence was defined as a clonotype. Clonotypes were aligned to IMGT TRBV, TRBD and TRBJ reference segments using MiTCR v1.1. Analysis was restricted to V-J combinations with a frequency above 0.0001, which covered roughly 99% of repertoires. The TCS score was defined as the ratio of F50 (clonal expansion) to E x V (chaos), calculated using BLOSUM62-based TCRdist between CDR3 peptides within each V-J. Welch's t-statistics and random forest reduced roughly 540 V-J features to 10 to 15, which were used in a naive Bayes classifier (R e1071). Sample size was not statistically predetermined, and blinding of investigators to group allocation was not performed. The paper reports TCR Vbeta CDR3 sequencing of 140 or so peripheral blood samples: some 41 ophthalmopathy, roughly 74 hyperthyroidism and around 17 progressor patients.

The sample here was peripheral blood mononuclear cells (PBMCs), taken at new diagnosis, from a patient treated with antithyroid drugs. The V and J genes are TRBV18 and TRBJ2-4; no D gene is confidently identified. The source is a man aged 25 to 40 with Graves disease. Donor details come from another sample of the same person, matched by shared clones. The CDR3 amino acid sequence is: CASSPPSRFDKNIQYF. The DNA reads as follows: TGTGCCAGCTCACCACCCAGCCGTTTCGACAAAAACATTCAGTACTTC.